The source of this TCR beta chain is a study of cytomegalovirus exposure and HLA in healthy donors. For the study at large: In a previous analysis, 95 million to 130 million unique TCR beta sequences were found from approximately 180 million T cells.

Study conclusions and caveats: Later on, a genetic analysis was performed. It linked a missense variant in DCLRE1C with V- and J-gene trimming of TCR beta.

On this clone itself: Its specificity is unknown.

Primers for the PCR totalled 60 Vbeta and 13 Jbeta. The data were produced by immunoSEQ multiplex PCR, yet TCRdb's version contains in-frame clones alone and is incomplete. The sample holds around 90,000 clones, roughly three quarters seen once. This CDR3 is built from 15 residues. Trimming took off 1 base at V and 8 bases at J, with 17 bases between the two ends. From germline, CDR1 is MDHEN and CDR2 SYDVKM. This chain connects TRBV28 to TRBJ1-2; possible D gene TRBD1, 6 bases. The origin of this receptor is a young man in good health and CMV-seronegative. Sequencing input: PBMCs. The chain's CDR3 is CASSLSLLTGLGYTF. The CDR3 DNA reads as TGTGCCAGCAGTTTATCCCTTTTAACAGGGCTAGGCTACACCTTC.